This T cell receptor (beta chain) was profiled in a study of T cell responses to AZD1222 COVID-19 vaccine. Study-level points and caveats: Sampling captured repertoires only after the peak T cell response. Donors skewed white British and female; clonal diversity was possibly underestimated. Regions 160-218 and 743-854 dominated among vaccine-associated CD4 TCRs spanning spike. The study identified only a handful of AZD1222 recipients as seropositive at baseline.

The data were produced by immunoSEQ multiplex PCR, yet TCRdb's version contains in-frame clones alone and is incomplete. The sample includes 55,000 to 70,000 clones, 80% to 85% of them seen just once. The trim removed 5 bases at V and 5 bases at J, leaving 11 bases unmatched. The CDR3 consists of 17 residues. The germline V gene encodes CDR1 MDHEN and CDR2 SYDVKM. This clone was recorded once. Its antigen is unidentified. Sequenced material: peripheral blood, taken on day 0 of AZD1222 vaccination. This chain connects TRBV28 to TRBJ2-3, with TRBD2 identical over 12 bases. The clonotype originates from an adult in good health. The CDR3 DNA reads TGTGCCAGCAGTATGCAACTAGCGGGGGGCGACGGAGATACGCAGTATTTT. Protein product: CASSMQLAGGDGDTQYF.